This T cell receptor beta chain emerged from a study of early T cells in non-severe SARS-CoV-2 infection (dated by TCRdb to about 2021). About the investigation overall: Bulk RNA from unsorted whole blood was used for TCR sequencing, so alpha and beta chains could not be paired.

Receptors were amplified or captured by 5' RACE. Sequencing used a NextSeq 500. Unique molecular identifiers were attached to individual cDNA molecules in the TCR library protocol so that sequencing error and PCR bias could be corrected. TCR alpha and beta chains were both sequenced, and the abundances of alpha and beta sequences in each sample were closely correlated with each other. In the original analysis: Decombinator V4 was used to annotate TCR sequences for V gene, J gene and CDR3. Expanded TCRs were defined as changing significantly between any two time points under a Poisson model with p below 0.0001. TCR abundances were normalised to the total number of TCRs sequenced per sample and expressed as counts per million. MAIT TCRs were defined by TRAV1-2 paired with TRAJ12, TRAJ20 or TRAJ33, and iNKT TCRs by TRAV10 paired with TRAJ18. VDJdb, accessed 1 November 2021, was searched for CMV, EBV and SARS-CoV-2 annotated TCRs, with TCRs annotated for multiple antigens excluded. TCRdb reprocessed the public reads (quality trimming at Q25 with fastp, clone calling with MiXCR) and kept in-frame beta chains. Records with the same CDR3 protein are collapsed into one entry carrying the most frequent genes and DNA. The V and J calls and clone size are TCRdb's, not the authors'. Counted in this sample were tens of thousands of distinct CDR3 sequences; about 11% of them appeared once. The leading ten clones occupy 6.5% of the sample.

The trim is 2 bases for V and 0 bases for J, with a gap of 8 bases between the germline ends. Taken from cysteine to phenylalanine, the CDR3 has 14 residues. The retained sequence is limited to the CDR3, 42 bases, with the frame set at the first base. The germline V gene (reference sequence) specifies DFQATT as CDR1 and SNEGSKA as CDR2. Overall results and qualifications from the work: VDJdb matching was skewed toward anti-spike CD8 responses and likely underestimated virus-specific expansions by missing private and CD4 specificities.

This was a case-control study nested in a cohort of healthcare workers in London, UK, who had nasopharyngeal swab PCR tests and blood samples taken every week. Between 23 and 31 March 2020, the week of the UK lockdown, healthcare workers were enrolled and then followed up weekly for as long as 16 weeks. Note on this clonotype: The specificity of this receptor is unknown. There are no base qualities to consult, and no much larger clone falls within one base.

The V and J genes are TRBV20-1 and TRBJ2-1; a tentative D call is TRBD2 (6 bases match). The source material was whole blood. The receptor was derived from an adult who was a healthcare worker with PCR-confirmed SARS-CoV-2 infection or an uninfected control (not recorded which). The CDR3: CSARSGSSYNEQFF. Read as DNA, the sequence is TGCAGTGCTAGATCCGGGAGCTCCTACAATGAGCAGTTCTTC.